A selection of T cell receptor beta chains follows, all from one sample in a study of siplizumab effects on memory and regulatory T cells. Assay used: immunoSEQ multiplex PCR; TCRdb lists only in-frame clones, some missing. Here the sample spans around 110,000 clones, around 94% being singletons. Sequencing used non-Treg CD4+ T cells sorted from blood. The receptors were sampled from a human donor in good health. CDR3s include the opening cysteine and the closing phenylalanine or tryptophan. D genes are given only for firm matches. For some rows the clone size is stated as once, few or many, or as a class when expanded; others skip it.

v_call,d_call,clone_size,j_call,cdr3_nt,cdr3_aa
TRBV4-1,TRBD2,-,TRBJ2-5,TGCGCCAGCAGCCAAGATCGGGCTAGCGGACAAGAGACCCAGTACTTC,CASSQDRASGQETQYF
TRBV10-3,TRBD2,-,TRBJ2-7,TGTGCCATCAGACTAACTAGCGGCTACGAGCAGTACTTC,CAIRLTSGYEQYF
TRBV5-1,-,-,TRBJ1-4,TGCGCCAGCAGCTTGGCCGCGACAGGATCGGCAACTAATGAAAAACTGTTTTTT,CASSLAATGSATNEKLFF
TRBV5-1,-,-,TRBJ2-5,TGCGCCAGCAGCTTTATGGACGGGCAAGAGACCCAGTACTTC,CASSFMDGQETQYF
TRBV15,TRBD2,-,TRBJ2-7,TGTGCCACCAGCAGAGATGAGCGGGGGGGCTCTTACGAGCAGTACTTC,CATSRDERGGSYEQYF
TRBV11-3,TRBD1,-,TRBJ2-7,TGTGCCAGCAGCTTAGGACAGGGGTTTGCCTACGAGCAGTACTTC,CASSLGQGFAYEQYF
TRBV10-3,-,-,TRBJ2-3,TGTGCCATCGGGGGGCGGGTGGATACGCAGTATTTT,CAIGGRVDTQYF
TRBV11-2,TRBD2,-,TRBJ2-1,TGTGCCAGCAGCACTGGGACTAGCGGGGGGAAATACAATGAGCAGTTCTTC,CASSTGTSGGKYNEQFF
TRBV25-1,-,-,TRBJ1-4,TGTGCCAGCAGTGAATATAAGGGGGGAAATGAAAAACTGTTTTTT,CASSEYKGGNEKLFF
TRBV6-6,TRBD1,-,TRBJ1-1,TGTGCCAGCAGTTACGACAGGGGCCAAGTGGGCACTGAAGCTTTCTTT,CASSYDRGQVGTEAFF
TRBV6-5,TRBD1,-,TRBJ1-2,TGTGCCAGCAGTTACTCCCGGACAGGGGGAGGCTATGGCTACACCTTC,CASSYSRTGGGYGYTF
TRBV19,-,-,TRBJ2-7,TGTGCCAGTACCCCGGGTCCACTCTCCGGGGAGCAGTACTTC,CASTPGPLSGEQYF
TRBV18,-,once,TRBJ2-7,TGTGCCAGCTCACCGCGGGACGGCTACGAGCAGTACTTC,CASSPRDGYEQYF
TRBV19,-,-,TRBJ1-3,TGTGCCAGTGGGCCATCAGGGCCTTTCTCTGGAAACACCATATATTTT,CASGPSGPFSGNTIYF
TRBV2,-,-,TRBJ1-6,TGTGCCAGCCAAGCAGAGAGCTCCTATAATTCACCCCTCCACTTT,CASQAESSYNSPLHF
TRBV6-5,TRBD1,-,TRBJ2-7,TGTGCCAGCAGTACGGGACAGGGGGCCTTATACGAGCAGTACTTC,CASSTGQGALYEQYF
TRBV28,TRBD1,-,TRBJ1-1,TGTGCCAGCACCTCGGGACAGGGGAACACTGAAGCTTTCTTT,CASTSGQGNTEAFF
TRBV14,-,-,TRBJ1-4,TGTGCCAGCAGCCCAACCCTGAACTTAGGGGAAAAACTGTTTTTT,CASSPTLNLGEKLFF
TRBV7-9,-,-,TRBJ1-2,TGTGCCAGCAGCTTCTCGGATAACTATGGCTACACCTTC,CASSFSDNYGYTF
TRBV5-4,-,-,TRBJ2-1,TGTGCCAGCAGCTTGGGTGGCGCAGGCTCCTACAATGAGCAGTTCTTC,CASSLGGAGSYNEQFF